This T cell receptor (beta chain) was profiled in a study of T cell responses to AZD1222 COVID-19 vaccine. For this clone: At one boundary the junction diverges from the germline segment, which might be a read error.

Only in-frame clones appear in the TCRdb table, and some are missing; sequencing was by immunoSEQ multiplex PCR. This table has roughly 51,000 clones, approximately 86% appearing once. Germline values: CDR1 LGHDT, CDR2 YNNKEL (reference sequence). CDR3 size: 17 residues. The sequencing here drew on peripheral blood, taken 28 days after the second AZD1222 dose. The V and J genes are TRBV3-1 (or the pseudogene TRBV3-2) and TRBJ1-1; possible D gene TRBD1, 6 bases. This receptor was identified in an adult who received the AZD1222 COVID-19 vaccine. The CDR3 region has the DNA TGTGCCAGCACCCAAGATAGGTCCCCAGGGGTCCACACTGAAGCTTTCTTT. Its translation: CASTQDRSPGVHTEAFF.